These 8 T cell receptor beta chains came from one sample sequenced in a study of blood T cell repertoires in COVID-19. Measured with immunoSEQ multiplex PCR; TCRdb has only the in-frame clones, and not every one. The table has some 100,000 clones, over 65% seen once. Specimen: peripheral blood. These TCRs come from a man between 65 and 79 years old with COVID-19, enrolled during active disease.

The V and J genes are TRBV9 and TRBJ2-1, with TRBD1 identical over 7 bases. V was pared by 2 bases and J by 6 bases, with 8 bases of the junction left unmatched. The germline V gene encodes CDR1 SGDLS and CDR2 YYNGEE. The CDR3 consists of 15 residues. The CDR3 coding sequence is TGTGCCAGCAGCGTCGGACAGGTCCTCGCCAATGAGCAGTTCTTC. Encoded protein: CASSVGQVLANEQFF.

This rearrangement joins TRBV6-5 to TRBJ1-1, with D maybe TRBD1 (5 bases). Germline V lookup: CDR1 MNHEY, CDR2 SVGAGI. The CDR3 runs to 14 residues. V was clipped by 5 bases and J by 8 bases, with 18 bases between them. CDR3 sequence: CASSRSGGGREAFF. The DNA of the CDR3 is TGTGCCAGCAGTCGCTCGGGGGGGGGAAGGGAAGCTTTCTTT.

This clone was observed many times. This sequence joins TRBV7-9 and TRBJ2-1, with 9 nucleotides matching TRBD2. Germline CDR1 is SEHNR and CDR2 is FQNEAQ (reference sequence). The J segment lost 8 bases and the V segment lost 4 bases, leaving 9 bases of the junction unmatched. The CDR3 length is 15 residues. The DNA for the CDR3 is TGTGCCAGCAGCTCACAGAGGCTAGCGGGATATGAGCAGTTCTTC. Residues: CASSSQRLAGYEQFF. Drawing the rest from reference TRBV7-9 and TRBJ2-1, the complete variable domain is DTGVSQNPRHKITKRGQNVTFRCDPISEHNRLYWYRQTLGQGPEFLTYFQNEAQLEKSRLLSDRFSAERPKGSFSTLEIQRTEQGDSAMYLCASSSQRLAGYEQFFGPGTRLTVL.

This clone was counted between two and nine times. This chain uses TRBV10-3 with TRBJ2-5, with D maybe TRBD2 (6 bases). Germline V gene sequence: CDR1 ENHRY, CDR2 SYGVKD. With 0 bases removed from V and 5 bases from J, the gap between germline ends came to 10 bases. This CDR3 contains 14 residues. The CDR3 DNA follows: TGTGCCATCAGTGAGTCATGGGCGGGGGAGACCCAGTACTTC. Its protein product is CAISESWAGETQYF.

The chain uses TRBV6-5 and TRBJ2-7; 7 nucleotides agree with TRBD1. The germline gives CDR1 MNHEY, CDR2 SVGAGI. This CDR3 has 15 amino acids. V was clipped by 6 bases and J by 4 bases; unmatched bases: 12. For the CDR3, the DNA is TGTGCCAGCAGCTCCCCCGGGCAGGGGGATTACGAGCAGTACTTC. Its protein product is CASSSPGQGDYEQYF.

The chain joins TRBV11-2 to TRBJ2-7; 7 bases are shared with TRBD2. The CDR3 has 14 residues. V gave up 9 bases and J gave up 0 bases; unmatched junction bases: 8. Germline V gene sequence: CDR1 SGHAT, CDR2 FQNNGV. The CDR3 loop reads CASSSGSDSYEQYF. In nucleotides, the CDR3 is TGTGCCAGTAGTAGCGGGTCCGACTCCTACGAGCAGTACTTC.

The chain carries TRBV7-3 and TRBJ1-1; the match to TRBD1 covers 7 bases. The junction had 12 bases not matched to a gene; V was cut back by 5 bases and J by 0 bases. The CDR3 is made up of 17 amino acids. Germline CDR1 is SGHTA and CDR2 is FQGTGA. The CDR3 loop reads CASSPGPRTGMNTEAFF. The CDR3 nucleotides read TGTGCCAGCAGCCCGGGACCTCGGACAGGTATGAACACTGAAGCTTTCTTT.

This sequence joins TRBV9 and TRBJ1-6; D not certain. There are 14 residues in the CDR3. Trimming shortened V by 4 bases and J by 6 bases, and 11 bases separated the two germline ends. The germline gives CDR1 SGDLS, CDR2 YYNGEE. Here the CDR3 DNA reads TGTGCCAGCAGCCCATTATTTAGTAATTCACCCCTCCACTTT. Amino acid sequence: CASSPLFSNSPLHF.